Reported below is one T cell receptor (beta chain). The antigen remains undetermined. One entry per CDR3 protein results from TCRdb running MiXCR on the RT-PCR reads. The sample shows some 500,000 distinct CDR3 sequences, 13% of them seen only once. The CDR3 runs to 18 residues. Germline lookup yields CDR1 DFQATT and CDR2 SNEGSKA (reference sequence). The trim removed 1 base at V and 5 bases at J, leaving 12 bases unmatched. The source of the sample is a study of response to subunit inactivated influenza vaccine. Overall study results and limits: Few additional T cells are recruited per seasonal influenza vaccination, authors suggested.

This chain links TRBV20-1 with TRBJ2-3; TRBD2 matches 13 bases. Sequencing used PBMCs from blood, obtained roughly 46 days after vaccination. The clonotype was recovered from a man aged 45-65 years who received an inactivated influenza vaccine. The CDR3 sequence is CSARGIGTSGDQLDTQYF. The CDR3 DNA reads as TGCAGTGCTAGAGGGATCGGGACTAGCGGGGACCAATTAGATACGCAGTATTTT.